This T cell receptor beta chain was profiled in a study of blood T cell repertoires in COVID-19. Germline V gene data show CDR1 as SNHLY and CDR2 as FYNNEI. Trimming pared 4 bases from V and 0 bases from J, leaving 6 bases between. The CDR3 is made up of 13 amino acids. In the study's own analysis: Estimated nucleated cell counts came from reference gene primer amplification. Generated by immunoSEQ multiplex PCR, the TCRdb table keeps only in-frame clones and is missing some. V, J and clone size are those of that table, while D and trimming were read from the DNA. This sample has 200,000 to 250,000 clones, with 80% found just once.

V and J are TRBV2 and TRBJ1-1; D remains unclear. Material for sequencing was peripheral blood. The receptor comes from a woman aged 70-85 years with acute or convalescent COVID-19. In DNA form, the CDR3 reads TGTGCCAGCAGTGTCCAAATGAACACTGAAGCTTTCTTT. Translating it yields CASSVQMNTEAFF.